These 18 T cell receptor beta chains were sequenced from one sample in a study of somatic mutations in cytotoxic T cells in rheumatoid arthritis. Repertoires were generated with immunoSEQ multiplex PCR, while TCRdb's copy carries only in-frame clones and drops some. There are roughly 9,800 clones in the sample; 89% occur only once, and 1.1% lies in the top ten. Sample: CD4+ T cells sorted from blood. Receptors were obtained from a woman under 30 with rheumatoid arthritis.

V usage is TRBV28 and J usage is TRBJ1-2; tentative D call: TRBD1 (5 bases). The CDR3 is 14 amino acids. CDR1 and CDR2 (germline): MDHEN, SYDVKM. V was pared by 1 base and J by 4 bases, with 10 bases between. CDR3 amino acids: CASSLSRGGYGYTF. The CDR3 nucleotides are TGTGCCAGCAGTTTATCAAGGGGAGGCTATGGCTACACCTTC.

This clone showed up just a few times. The chain combines TRBV18 with TRBJ2-5, with D possibly being TRBD2 (6 bases). Looked up from germline, CDR1 is KGHSH and CDR2 is LQKENI. The CDR3 is 14 residues long. The V end was cut by 3 bases, the J end by 2 bases, with 10 bases between. CDR3 loop: CASSPGTPQETQYF. CDR3 bases: TGTGCCAGCTCACCGGGGACTCCTCAAGAGACCCAGTACTTC.

The chain is built from TRBV5-4 and TRBJ1-6; 9 bases match TRBD1. This CDR3 contains 15 residues. V was pared by 0 bases and J by 9 bases, with 4 bases of the junction left unmatched. Per the germline V gene, CDR1 is SGHNT and CDR2 is YYREEE (reference sequence). The CDR3 DNA sequence: TGTGCCAGCAGCTTGGAGGGACAGGGCATTTCACCCCTCCACTTT. This encodes CASSLEGQGISPLHF.

V and J are TRBV10-3 and TRBJ2-3; 12 positions match TRBD2. The trim removed 6 bases at V and 5 bases at J, leaving 6 bases unmatched. This CDR3 is 15 amino acids long. Germline CDR1 ENHRY, CDR2 SYGVKD. The CDR3 reads CAISRPGLAGDTQYF. In nucleotides, the CDR3 is TGTGCCATCAGCCGGCCGGGACTAGCGGGAGATACGCAGTATTTT.

In its sample, this clone was seen once. The gene calls are TRBV28 and TRBJ1-5, with TRBD1 matching over 8 bases. CDR1 and CDR2 (germline): MDHEN, SYDVKM. V was pared by 3 bases and J by 6 bases, with 13 bases of the junction left unmatched. This CDR3 region has 17 residues. The chain's CDR3 is CASSFRGAGTGGQPQHF. The CDR3 nucleotides are TGTGCCAGCAGTTTTCGAGGCGCCGGGACAGGAGGTCAGCCCCAGCATTTT.

The V and J genes are TRBV9 and TRBJ2-5; TRBD1 agrees at 12 bases. Losses at the gene ends were 3 bases for V and 6 bases for J; bases not matched to a gene: 6. Germline values: CDR1 SGDLS, CDR2 YYNGEE. The length of the CDR3 is 15 residues. CDR3 sequence reads: CASSEGTGGKKTQYF. The CDR3 coding sequence is TGTGCCAGCAGCGAGGGGACAGGGGGCAAAAAGACCCAGTACTTC.

The gene calls are TRBV7-2 and TRBJ2-3, with a possible D match to TRBD2 (6 bases). Germline-derived CDR1 and CDR2 are SGHTA and FQGNSA. Trimming stripped 2 bases from V and 3 bases from J, with 12 bases between. The CDR3 is 15 amino acids. CDR3 loop: CASSLRAGPTDTQYF. The CDR3 DNA sequence: TGTGCCAGCAGCTTAAGGGCGGGGCCTACAGATACGCAGTATTTT.

The sample holds one count of this clone. The CDR3 coding sequence is TGTGCCAGCAGGCTGACTAGCGGCGGCACAGATACGCAGTATTTT. Protein product: CASRLTSGGTDTQYF. The chain is built from TRBV6-1 and TRBJ2-3, with 9 positions matching TRBD2. CDR1 and CDR2 (germline): MNHNS, SASEGT. The length of the CDR3 is 15 residues. After removal of 6 bases from V and 1 base from J, the junction contained 5 bases not matched to a gene.

V gene TRBV6-5 combines with J gene TRBJ1-6; D possibly corresponds to TRBD1 (6 bases). Germline-derived CDR1 and CDR2 are MNHEY and SVGAGI. CDR3 length equals 16 residues. V shed 0 bases and J shed 6 bases, with 12 bases lying between them. CDR3 sequence reads: CASSYSAGARNSPLHF. For the CDR3, the DNA is TGTGCCAGCAGTTACTCCGCGGGGGCGCGTAATTCACCCCTCCACTTT.

The gene calls are TRBV28 and TRBJ2-7, with TRBD1 matching 7 bases. Per germline, CDR1 MDHEN and CDR2 SYDVKM. V lost 4 bases to trimming and J lost 4 bases; unmatched junction nucleotides: 10. This CDR3 is 15 amino acids long. Written as DNA, the CDR3 is TGTGCCAGCAGTTCCACAGGGGCCTTCATGTACGAGCAGTACTTC. Protein: CASSSTGAFMYEQYF.

This chain links TRBV29-1 with TRBJ1-1, with 10 bases matching TRBD1. CDR1 is SQVTM and CDR2 is ANQGSEA in the germline V gene. The CDR3 is 13 residues long. The trim removed 5 bases at V and 11 bases at J, leaving 11 bases unmatched. The CDR3 DNA is TGCAGCGTTCTAAGCGGGACAGGGGTCTGGGCTTTCTTT. This translates into CSVLSGTGVWAFF.

The rearrangement links TRBV9 to TRBJ2-1; 7 nucleotides match TRBD2. Per germline, CDR1 SGDLS and CDR2 YYNGEE. The ends lost 2 bases at V and 5 bases at J; junction bases unmatched: 13. The CDR3 length is 17 residues. The CDR3 DNA reads as TGTGCCAGCAGCGTTAGGTTACTAAGCGGGATCGACAATGAGCAGTTCTTC. Protein: CASSVRLLSGIDNEQFF.

The chain is built from TRBV28 and TRBJ2-7, with 7 bases matching TRBD2. The CDR3 consists of 14 residues. J was trimmed by 6 bases and V by 2 bases; bases with no gene match: 7. Germline V gene sequence: CDR1 MDHEN, CDR2 SYDVKM. CDR3 loop: CASSLGGRAGEQYF. The CDR3 nucleotides are TGTGCCAGCAGTTTAGGTGGGAGGGCCGGCGAGCAGTACTTC.

V usage is TRBV7-8 and J usage is TRBJ2-1; 13 nucleotides align to TRBD2. This CDR3 region has 17 residues. Germline CDR1 reads SGHVS; CDR2 reads FQNEAQ. The V gene end was trimmed by 2 bases and the J gene end by 7 bases; junction bases not matched to a gene: 8. The CDR3 region is CASSLWTSGSFANEQFF. CDR3 DNA: TGTGCCAGCAGCTTATGGACTAGCGGGAGTTTTGCGAATGAGCAGTTCTTC. Combining the CDR3 with reference TRBV7-8 and TRBJ2-1 gives the whole variable domain GAGVSQSPRYKVAKRGQDVALRCDPISGHVSLFWYQQALGQGPEFLTYFQNEAQLDKSGLPSDRFFAERPEGSVSTLKIQRTQQEDSAVYLCASSLWTSGSFANEQFFGPGTRLTVL.

This chain joins TRBV18 and TRBJ2-7; tentatively, D is TRBD1 (6 bases). Per germline, CDR1 KGHSH and CDR2 LQKENI. The CDR3 has 13 amino acids. V gave up 4 bases and J gave up 3 bases, with 10 bases separating them. CDR3 sequence (DNA): TGTGCCAGCTCACTCCGGGACAACTACGAGCAGTACTTC. As protein: CASSLRDNYEQYF.

The J gene is TRBJ2-2, the V gene TRBV10-2, with no clear D. The CDR3 runs 15 residues. V was trimmed by 7 bases and J by 5 bases, leaving 17 bases between them. Germline loops: CDR1 WSHSY, CDR2 SAAADI. The CDR3 DNA reads as TGCGCCAGCAAGGAAAGTCACGGCGGAACCGGGGAGCTGTTTTTT. Amino acids: CASKESHGGTGELFF.

The chain is built from TRBV12-5 and TRBJ2-1, with a tentative D call TRBD2 (6 bases). The CDR3 contains 15 residues. The germline V gene has CDR1 LGHNT and CDR2 FRNRAP. V shed 7 bases and J shed 4 bases, with 17 bases lying between them. For the CDR3, the DNA is TGTGCTAGTGCCATTCGGAGGGAACCTTACAATGAGCAGTTCTTC. Translation gives CASAIRREPYNEQFF.

The chain couples TRBV6-5 to TRBJ1-3; D not certain. The CDR3 extends over 15 amino acids. Germline values: CDR1 MNHEY, CDR2 SVGAGI. V lost 5 bases and J lost 4, with 15 bases in between. The CDR3: CASSRVFGLGNTIYF. The CDR3 nucleotides are TGTGCCAGCAGTCGAGTTTTTGGGCTGGGAAACACCATATATTTT.